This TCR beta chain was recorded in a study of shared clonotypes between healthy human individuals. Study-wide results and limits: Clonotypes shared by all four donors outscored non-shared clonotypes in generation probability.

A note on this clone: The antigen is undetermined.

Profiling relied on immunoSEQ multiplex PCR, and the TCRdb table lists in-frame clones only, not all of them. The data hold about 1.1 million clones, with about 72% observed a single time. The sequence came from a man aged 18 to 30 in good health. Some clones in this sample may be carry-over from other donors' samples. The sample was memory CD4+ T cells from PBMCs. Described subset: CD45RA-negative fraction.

CDR3: CASSVRSSNTGELFF. Here the CDR3 DNA reads TGTGCCAGCAGCGTTCGGAGCTCGAACACCGGGGAGCTGTTTTTT. This chain connects TRBV9 to TRBJ2-2; no firm D call. Trimming shortened V by 2 bases and J by 0 bases, and 8 bases separated the two germline ends. The CDR3 totals 15 residues. Germline V gives CDR1 SGDLS, CDR2 YYNGEE.